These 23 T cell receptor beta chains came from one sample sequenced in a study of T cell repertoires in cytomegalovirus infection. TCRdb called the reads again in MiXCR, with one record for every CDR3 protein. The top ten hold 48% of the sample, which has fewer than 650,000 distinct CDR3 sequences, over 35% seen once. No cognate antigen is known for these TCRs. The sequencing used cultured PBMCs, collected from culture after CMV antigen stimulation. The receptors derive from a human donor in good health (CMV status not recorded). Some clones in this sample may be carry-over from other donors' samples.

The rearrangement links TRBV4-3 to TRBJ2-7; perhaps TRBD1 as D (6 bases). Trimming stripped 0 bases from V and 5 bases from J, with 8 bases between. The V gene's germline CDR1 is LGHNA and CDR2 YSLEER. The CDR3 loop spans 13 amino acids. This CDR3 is CASSQEQGHEQYF. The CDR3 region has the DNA TGCGCCAGCAGCCAAGAACAGGGCCACGAGCAGTACTTC.

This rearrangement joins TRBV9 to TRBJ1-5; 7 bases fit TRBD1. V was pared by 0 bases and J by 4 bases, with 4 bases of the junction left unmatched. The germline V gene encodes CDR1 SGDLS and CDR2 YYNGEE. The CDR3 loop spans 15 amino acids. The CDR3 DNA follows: TGTGCCAGCAGCGTAGGGCAGGGGGAGAATCAGCCCCAGCATTTT. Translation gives CASSVGQGENQPQHF.

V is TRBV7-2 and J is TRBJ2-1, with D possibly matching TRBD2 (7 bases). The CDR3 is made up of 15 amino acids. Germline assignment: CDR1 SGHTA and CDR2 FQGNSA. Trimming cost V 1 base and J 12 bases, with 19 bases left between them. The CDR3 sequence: CASSLGGGGQVAQFF. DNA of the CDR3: TGTGCCAGCAGCTTAGGGGGGGGCGGTCAGGTGGCGCAGTTCTTC.

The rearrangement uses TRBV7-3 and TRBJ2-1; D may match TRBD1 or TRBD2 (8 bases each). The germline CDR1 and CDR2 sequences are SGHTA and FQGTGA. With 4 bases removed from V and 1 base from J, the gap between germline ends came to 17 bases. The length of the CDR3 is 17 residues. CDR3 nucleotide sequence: TGTGCCAGCAGCTCTCCAGGGGGCGGGAGGTCCTACAATGAGCAGTTCTTC. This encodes CASSSPGGGRSYNEQFF.

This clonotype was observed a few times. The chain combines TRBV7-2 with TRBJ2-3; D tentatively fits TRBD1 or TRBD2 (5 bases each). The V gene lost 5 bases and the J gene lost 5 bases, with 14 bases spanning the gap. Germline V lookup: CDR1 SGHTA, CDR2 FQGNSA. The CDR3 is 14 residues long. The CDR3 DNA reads TGTGCCAGCAGCCAGATCGGGGCGGGAGATACGCAGTATTTT. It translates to CASSQIGAGDTQYF.

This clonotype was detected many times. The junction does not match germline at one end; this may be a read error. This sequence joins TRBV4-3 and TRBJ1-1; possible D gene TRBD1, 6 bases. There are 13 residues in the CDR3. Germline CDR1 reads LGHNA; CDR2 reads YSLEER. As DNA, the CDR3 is TGTGCCAGCAGCCAGGACAGGAACACTGAAGCTTTCTTT. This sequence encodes CASSQDRNTEAFF.

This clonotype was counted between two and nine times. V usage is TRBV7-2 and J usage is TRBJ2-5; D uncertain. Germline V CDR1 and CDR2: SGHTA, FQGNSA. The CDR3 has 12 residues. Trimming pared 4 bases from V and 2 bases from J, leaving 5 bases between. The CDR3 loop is CASSWIQETQYF. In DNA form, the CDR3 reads TGTGCCAGCAGCTGGATTCAAGAGACCCAGTACTTC.

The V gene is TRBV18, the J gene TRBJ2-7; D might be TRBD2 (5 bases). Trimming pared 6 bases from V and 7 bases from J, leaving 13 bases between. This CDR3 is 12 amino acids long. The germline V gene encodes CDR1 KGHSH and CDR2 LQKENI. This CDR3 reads CASSLERTEQYF. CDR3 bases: TGTGCCAGCTCCCTGGAGAGGACTGAGCAGTACTTC.

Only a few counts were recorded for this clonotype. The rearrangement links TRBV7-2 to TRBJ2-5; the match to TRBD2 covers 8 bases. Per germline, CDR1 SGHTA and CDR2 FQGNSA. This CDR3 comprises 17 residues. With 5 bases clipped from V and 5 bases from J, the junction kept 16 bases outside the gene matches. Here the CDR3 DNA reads TGTGCCAGCAGCCAGACTAGCGTCCGAGGGGCCCGGGAGACCCAGTACTTC. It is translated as CASSQTSVRGARETQYF.

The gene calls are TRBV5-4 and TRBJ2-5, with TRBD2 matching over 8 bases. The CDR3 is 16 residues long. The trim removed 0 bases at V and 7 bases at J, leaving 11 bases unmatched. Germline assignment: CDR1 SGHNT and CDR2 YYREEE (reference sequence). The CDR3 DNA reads TGTGCCAGCAGCTTGGGCCAGCGGGAGACCCGAGGGACCCAGTACTTC. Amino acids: CASSLGQRETRGTQYF.

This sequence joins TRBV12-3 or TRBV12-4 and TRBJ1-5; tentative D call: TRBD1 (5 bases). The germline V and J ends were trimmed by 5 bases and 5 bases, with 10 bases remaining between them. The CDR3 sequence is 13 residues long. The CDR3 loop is CASSRDGDQPQHF. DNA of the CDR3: TGTGCCAGCAGTCGGGACGGAGATCAGCCCCAGCATTTT.

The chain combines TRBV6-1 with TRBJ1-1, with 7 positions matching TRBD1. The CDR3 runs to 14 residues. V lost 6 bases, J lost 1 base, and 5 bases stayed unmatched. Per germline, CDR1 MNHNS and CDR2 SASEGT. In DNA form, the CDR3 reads TGTGCCAGCAGGAAGGGACAGTCGAACACTGAAGCTTTCTTT. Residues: CASRKGQSNTEAFF.

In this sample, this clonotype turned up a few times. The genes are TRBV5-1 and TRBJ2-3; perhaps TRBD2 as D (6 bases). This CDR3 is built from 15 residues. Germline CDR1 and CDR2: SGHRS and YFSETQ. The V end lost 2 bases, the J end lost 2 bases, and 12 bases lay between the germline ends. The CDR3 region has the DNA TGCGCCAGCAGCTTTTCGGCGGGGAACACAGATACGCAGTATTTT. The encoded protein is CASSFSAGNTDTQYF.

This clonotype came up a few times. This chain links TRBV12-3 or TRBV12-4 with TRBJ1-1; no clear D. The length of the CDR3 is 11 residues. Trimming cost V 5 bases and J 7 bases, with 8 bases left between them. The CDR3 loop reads CASSPYGEAFF. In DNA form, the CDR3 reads TGTGCCAGCAGTCCCTATGGTGAAGCTTTCTTT.

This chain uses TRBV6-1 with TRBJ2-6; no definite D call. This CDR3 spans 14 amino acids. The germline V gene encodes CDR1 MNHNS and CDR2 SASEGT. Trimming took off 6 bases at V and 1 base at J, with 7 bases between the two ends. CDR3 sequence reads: CASSGPSGANVLTF. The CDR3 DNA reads TGTGCCAGCAGCGGACCATCTGGGGCCAACGTCCTGACTTTC.

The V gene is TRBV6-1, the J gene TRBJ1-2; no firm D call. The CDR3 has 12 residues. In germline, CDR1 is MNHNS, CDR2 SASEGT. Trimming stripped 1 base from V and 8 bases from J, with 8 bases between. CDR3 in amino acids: CASSEGGWGYTF. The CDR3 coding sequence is TGTGCCAGCAGTGAAGGGGGTTGGGGCTACACCTTC.

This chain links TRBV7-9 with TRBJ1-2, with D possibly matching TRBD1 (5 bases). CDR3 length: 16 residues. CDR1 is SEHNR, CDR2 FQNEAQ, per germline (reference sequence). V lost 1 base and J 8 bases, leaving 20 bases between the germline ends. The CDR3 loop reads CASSLGWGEPEGGYTF. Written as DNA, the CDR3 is TGTGCCAGCAGCTTAGGATGGGGGGAACCCGAAGGGGGCTACACCTTC.

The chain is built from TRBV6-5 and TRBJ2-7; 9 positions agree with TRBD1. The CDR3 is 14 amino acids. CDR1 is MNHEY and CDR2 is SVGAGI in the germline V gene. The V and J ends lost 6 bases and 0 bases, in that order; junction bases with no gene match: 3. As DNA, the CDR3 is TGTGCCAGCAGCAAACAGGGGGCCTCCTACGAGCAGTACTTC. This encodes CASSKQGASYEQYF.

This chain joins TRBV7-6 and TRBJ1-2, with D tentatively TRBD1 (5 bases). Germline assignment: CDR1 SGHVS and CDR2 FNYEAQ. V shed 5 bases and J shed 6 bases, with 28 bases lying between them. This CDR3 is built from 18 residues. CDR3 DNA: TGTGCCAGCAGCCAATTAGCTGCAGGATTCGGACGGGGCGATGGCTACACCTTC. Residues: CASSQLAAGFGRGDGYTF.

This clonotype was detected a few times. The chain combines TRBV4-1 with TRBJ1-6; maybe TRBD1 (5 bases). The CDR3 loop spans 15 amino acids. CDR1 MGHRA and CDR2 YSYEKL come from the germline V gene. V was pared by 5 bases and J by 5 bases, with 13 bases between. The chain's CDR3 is CASSTRDGNNSPLHF. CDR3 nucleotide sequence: TGCGCCAGCAGCACGCGGGACGGGAATAATTCACCCCTCCACTTT.

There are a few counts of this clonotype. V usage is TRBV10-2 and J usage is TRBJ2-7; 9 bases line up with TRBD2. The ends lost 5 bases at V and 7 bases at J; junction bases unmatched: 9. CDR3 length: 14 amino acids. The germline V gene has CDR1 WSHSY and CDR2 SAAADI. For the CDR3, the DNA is TGCGCCAGCAGTCCGTTCTTGCTAGCGGGGGAGCAGTACTTC. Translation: CASSPFLLAGEQYF.

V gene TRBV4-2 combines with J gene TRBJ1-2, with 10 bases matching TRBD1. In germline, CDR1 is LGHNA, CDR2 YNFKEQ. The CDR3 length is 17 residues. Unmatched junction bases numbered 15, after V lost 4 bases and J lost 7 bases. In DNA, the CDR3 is TGTGCCAGCAGCCGCCGCCTCCGGGACAGGGGATTCAGTGGCTACACCTTC. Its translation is CASSRRLRDRGFSGYTF.

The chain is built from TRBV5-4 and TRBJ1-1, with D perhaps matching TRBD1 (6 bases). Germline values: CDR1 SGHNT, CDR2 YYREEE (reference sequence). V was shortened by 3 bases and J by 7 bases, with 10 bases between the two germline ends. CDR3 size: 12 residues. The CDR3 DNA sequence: TGTGCCAGCAGCTCACAGGGTAGTGAAGCTTTCTTT. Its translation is CASSSQGSEAFF. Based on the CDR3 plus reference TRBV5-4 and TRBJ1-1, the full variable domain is ETGVTQSPTHLIKTRGQQVTLRCSSQSGHNTVSWYQQALGQGPQFIFQYYREEENGRGNFPPRFSGLQFPNYSSELNVNALELDDSALYLCASSSQGSEAFFGQGTRLTVV.